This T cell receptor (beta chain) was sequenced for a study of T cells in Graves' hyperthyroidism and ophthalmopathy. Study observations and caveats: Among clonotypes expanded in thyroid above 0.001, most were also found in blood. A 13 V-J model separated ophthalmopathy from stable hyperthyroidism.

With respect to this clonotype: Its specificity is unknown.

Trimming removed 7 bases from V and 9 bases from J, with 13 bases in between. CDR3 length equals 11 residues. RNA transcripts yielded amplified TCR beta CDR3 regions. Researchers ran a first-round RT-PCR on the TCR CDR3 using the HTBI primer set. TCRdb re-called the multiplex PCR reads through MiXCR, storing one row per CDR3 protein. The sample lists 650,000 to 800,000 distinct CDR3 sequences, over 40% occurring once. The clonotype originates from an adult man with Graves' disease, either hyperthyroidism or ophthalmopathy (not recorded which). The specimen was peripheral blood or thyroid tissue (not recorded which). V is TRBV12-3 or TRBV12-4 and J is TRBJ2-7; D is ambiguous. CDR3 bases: TGTGCCAGCACCCTATCGGATGTGCAGTACTTC. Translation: CASTLSDVQYF.